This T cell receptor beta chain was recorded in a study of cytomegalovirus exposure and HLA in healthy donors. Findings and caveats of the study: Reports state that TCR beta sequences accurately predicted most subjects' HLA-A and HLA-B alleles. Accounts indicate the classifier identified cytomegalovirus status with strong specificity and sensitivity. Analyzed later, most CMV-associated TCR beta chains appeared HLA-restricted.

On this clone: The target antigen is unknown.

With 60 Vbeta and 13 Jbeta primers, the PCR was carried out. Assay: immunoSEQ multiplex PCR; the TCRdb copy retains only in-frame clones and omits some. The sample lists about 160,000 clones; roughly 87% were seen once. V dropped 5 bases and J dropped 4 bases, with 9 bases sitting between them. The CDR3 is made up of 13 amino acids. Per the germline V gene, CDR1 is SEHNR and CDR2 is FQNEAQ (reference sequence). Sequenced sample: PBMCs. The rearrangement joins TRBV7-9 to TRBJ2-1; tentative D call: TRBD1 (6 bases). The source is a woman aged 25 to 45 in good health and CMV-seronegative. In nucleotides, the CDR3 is TGTGCCAGCAGCCGAGGACAGTACAATGAGCAGTTCTTC. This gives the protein CASSRGQYNEQFF. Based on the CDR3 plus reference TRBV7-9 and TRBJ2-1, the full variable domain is DTGVSQNPRHKITKRGQNVTFRCDPISEHNRLYWYRQTLGQGPEFLTYFQNEAQLEKSRLLSDRFSAERPKGSFSTLEIQRTEQGDSAMYLCASSRGQYNEQFFGPGTRLTVL.